The clone carrying this T cell receptor beta chain is a singleton in its sample. Germline CDR1 reads MNHEY; CDR2 reads SVGAGI. V was shortened by 0 bases and J by 2 bases, with 8 bases between the two germline ends. The CDR3 covers 14 residues. The entry originates in a study of T cell changes during pregnancy in multiple sclerosis. The assay was immunoSEQ multiplex PCR, and TCRdb's table has in-frame clones only and misses some. The top ten hold approximately 1% of the sample, which has roughly 42,000 clones, about 88% seen once. V is TRBV6-5 and J is TRBJ2-7; D may be TRBD1 (6 bases). The sequenced sample was CD4+ T cells from peripheral blood mononuclear cells, obtained in the second trimester of pregnancy. This receptor was obtained from a female donor with multiple sclerosis, enrolled in a pregnancy study. CDR3 residues: CASSYSGATYEQYF. The CDR3 DNA follows: TGTGCCAGCAGTTACTCGGGGGCGACCTACGAGCAGTACTTC.